This passage covers 12 T cell receptor beta chains from one sample sequenced in a study of cytomegalovirus exposure and HLA in healthy donors. The PCR was carried out with 60 Vbeta primers and 13 Jbeta primers. Some clones are missing from TCRdb's copy, which holds only in-frame ones; the method was immunoSEQ multiplex PCR. The data hold around 100,000 clones, with more than 60% observed a single time. Sequences were obtained from PBMCs. Source of these receptors: a female donor in good health and CMV-seropositive.

The rearrangement uses TRBV6-1 and TRBJ2-6, with 7 positions matching TRBD2. The CDR3 is made up of 17 amino acids. Trimming at V came to 4 bases and at J to 0 bases, leaving 6 bases not matched to a gene. CDR1 is MNHNS and CDR2 is SASEGT in the germline V gene. CDR3 bases: TGTGCCAGCAGTGGTCAGGGAGGGGTCTCTGGGGCCAACGTCCTGACTTTC. As protein: CASSGQGGVSGANVLTF.

The V call is TRBV4-1, the J call TRBJ1-6; TRBD1 matches 7 bases. V shed 1 base and J 9 bases; nucleotides not matched to a gene: 9. There are 16 residues in the CDR3. CDR1 MGHRA and CDR2 YSYEKL come from the germline V gene. The CDR3 loop reads CASSQAIQGFGSPLHF. CDR3 in DNA: TGCGCCAGCAGCCAAGCCATACAGGGGTTTGGTTCACCCCTCCACTTT.

The V call is TRBV7-2, the J call TRBJ2-3; D is unresolved. This CDR3 region has 14 residues. Trimming cost V 4 bases and J 2 bases, with 10 bases left between them. CDR1 and CDR2 from the germline V gene are SGHTA and FQGNSA. The CDR3 sequence is CASSSPGFTDTQYF. In DNA form, the CDR3 reads TGTGCCAGCAGCTCCCCGGGTTTCACAGATACGCAGTATTTT. The complete variable domain, with remaining parts taken from reference TRBV7-2 and TRBJ2-3, reads GAGVSQSPSNKVTEKGKDVELRCDPISGHTALYWYRQSLGQGLEFLIYFQGNSAPDKSGLPSDRFSAERTGGSVSTLTIQRTQQEDSAVYLCASSSPGFTDTQYFGPGTRLTVL.

The rearrangement links TRBV5-1 to TRBJ2-1, with D perhaps TRBD1 (5 bases). CDR1 and CDR2 from the germline V gene are SGHRS and YFSETQ. V lost 4 bases and J lost 2, with 10 bases in between. CDR3 length equals 14 residues. The CDR3 region has the DNA TGCGCCAGCAGCACCGGACACACCTACAATGAGCAGTTCTTC. Protein sequence: CASSTGHTYNEQFF.

This chain connects TRBV7-6 to TRBJ2-1, with 8 positions matching TRBD2. The V segment lost 5 bases and the J segment 4 bases; nucleotides outside the gene matches: 10. This CDR3 is 16 amino acids long. Germline loops: CDR1 SGHVS, CDR2 FNYEAQ. DNA for the CDR3: TGTGCCAGCAGCGACCCGGGCGAGCGGGGGTACAATGAGCAGTTCTTC. Encoded protein: CASSDPGERGYNEQFF.

This clone has only a few counts. V is TRBV7-2 and J is TRBJ2-3; D perhaps matches TRBD2 (6 bases). Trimming pared 5 bases from V and 0 bases from J, leaving 9 bases between. This CDR3 spans 14 amino acids. The V gene's germline CDR1 is SGHTA and CDR2 FQGNSA. CDR3 sequence: CASSEGTSTDTQYF. CDR3 DNA sequence: TGTGCCAGCAGCGAAGGGACTAGCACAGATACGCAGTATTTT.

DNA for the CDR3: TGTGCCAGCAGTGAAGCATTGACAGGGGGAAATAGGTACTTC. The encoded protein is CASSEALTGGNRYF. V usage is TRBV6-1 and J usage is TRBJ2-7; 9 nucleotides line up with TRBD1. The germline V gene has CDR1 MNHNS and CDR2 SASEGT. The length of the CDR3 is 14 residues. J lost 12 bases, V lost 0 bases, and 9 bases had no gene match.

The chain couples TRBV5-1 to TRBJ2-7, with 9 bases lining up with TRBD1. J gave up 5 bases and V 2 bases, and 5 bases lay outside the gene matches. This CDR3 has 14 amino acids. Germline assignment: CDR1 SGHRS and CDR2 YFSETQ. CDR3 coding DNA: TGCGCCAGCAGCTTCGGACAGGGGAACAACGAGCAGTACTTC. Translating gives CASSFGQGNNEQYF.

The chain joins TRBV28 to TRBJ1-2; maybe TRBD1 (6 bases). V lost 1 base and J 2 bases, leaving 8 bases between the germline ends. The CDR3 consists of 14 residues. Germline-derived CDR1 and CDR2 are MDHEN and SYDVKM. DNA of the CDR3: TGTGCCAGCAGTTTATCAGGGGTGAACTATGGCTACACCTTC. The encoded protein is CASSLSGVNYGYTF.

The chain joins TRBV28 to TRBJ2-3; TRBD2 is a possible D gene (5 bases). The length of the CDR3 is 13 residues. With 3 bases removed from V and 5 bases from J, the gap between germline ends came to 9 bases. Per germline, CDR1 MDHEN and CDR2 SYDVKM. The chain's CDR3 is CASSFVGVDTQYF. Written as DNA, the CDR3 is TGTGCCAGCAGTTTTGTGGGAGTAGATACGCAGTATTTT.

A few counts support this clone. This rearrangement joins TRBV7-9 to TRBJ1-4, with TRBD1 identical over 8 bases. J gave up 3 bases and V 6 bases, and 9 bases lay outside the gene matches. Germline CDR1 SEHNR, CDR2 FQNEAQ (reference sequence). The CDR3 contains 16 residues. CDR3 coding DNA: TGTGCCAGCAGAGGACAGGGAGGTTATGCTAATGAAAAACTGTTTTTT. This sequence encodes CASRGQGGYANEKLFF.

In this sample, this clone turned up a few times. The V call is TRBV4-1, the J call TRBJ2-3; TRBD1 might be the D (6 bases). Germline loops: CDR1 MGHRA, CDR2 YSYEKL. The CDR3 contains 15 residues. V lost 4 bases and J lost 2, with 13 bases in between. The CDR3: CASSRLQGFTDTQYF. CDR3 DNA: TGCGCCAGCAGCCGTTTACAGGGATTCACAGATACGCAGTATTTT.